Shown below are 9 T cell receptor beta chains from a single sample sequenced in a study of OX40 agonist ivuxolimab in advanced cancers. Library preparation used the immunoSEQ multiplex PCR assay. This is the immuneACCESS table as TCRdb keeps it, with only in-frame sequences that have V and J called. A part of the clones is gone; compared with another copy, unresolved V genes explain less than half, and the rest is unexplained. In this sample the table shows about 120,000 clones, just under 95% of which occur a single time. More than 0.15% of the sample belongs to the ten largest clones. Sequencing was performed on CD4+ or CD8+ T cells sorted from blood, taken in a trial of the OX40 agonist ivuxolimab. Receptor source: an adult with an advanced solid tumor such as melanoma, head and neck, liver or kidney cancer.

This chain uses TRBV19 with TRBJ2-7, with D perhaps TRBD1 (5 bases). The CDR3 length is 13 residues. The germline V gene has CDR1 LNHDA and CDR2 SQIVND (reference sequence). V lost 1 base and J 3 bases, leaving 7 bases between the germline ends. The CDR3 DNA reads TGTGCCAGTAGTATAGGACAGTTCTACGAGCAGTACTTC. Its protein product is CASSIGQFYEQYF.

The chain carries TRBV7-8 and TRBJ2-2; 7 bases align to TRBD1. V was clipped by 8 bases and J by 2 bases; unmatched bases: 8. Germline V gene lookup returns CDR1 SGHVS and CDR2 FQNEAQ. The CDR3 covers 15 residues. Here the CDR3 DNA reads TGTGCCAGCGCTACCGACAGGGTAAACACCGGGGAGCTGTTTTTT. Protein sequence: CASATDRVNTGELFF.

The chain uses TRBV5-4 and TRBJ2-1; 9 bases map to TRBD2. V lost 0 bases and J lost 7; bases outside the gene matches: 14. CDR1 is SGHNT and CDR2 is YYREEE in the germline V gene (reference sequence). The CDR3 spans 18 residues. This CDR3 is CASSLALLSGLAKNEQFF. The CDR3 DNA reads TGTGCCAGCAGCTTGGCCCTCTTATCGGGACTAGCCAAAAATGAGCAGTTCTTC. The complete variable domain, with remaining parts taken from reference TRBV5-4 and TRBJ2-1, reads ETGVTQSPTHLIKTRGQQVTLRCSSQSGHNTVSWYQQALGQGPQFIFQYYREEENGRGNFPPRFSGLQFPNYSSELNVNALELDDSALYLCASSLALLSGLAKNEQFFGPGTRLTVL.

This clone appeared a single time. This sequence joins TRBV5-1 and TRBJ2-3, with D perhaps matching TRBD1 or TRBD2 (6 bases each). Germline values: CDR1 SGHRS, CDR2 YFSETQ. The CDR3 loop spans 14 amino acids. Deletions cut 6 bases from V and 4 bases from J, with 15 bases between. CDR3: CASMEGVTSDTQYF. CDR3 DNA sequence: TGCGCCAGCATGGAGGGGGTAACATCAGATACGCAGTATTTT.

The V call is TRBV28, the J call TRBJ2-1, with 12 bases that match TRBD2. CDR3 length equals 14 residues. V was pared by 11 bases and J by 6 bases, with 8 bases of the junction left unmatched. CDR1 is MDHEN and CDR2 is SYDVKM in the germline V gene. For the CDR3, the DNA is TGTGCCGGAGGACTAGCGGGAATCCTCAATGAGCAGTTCTTC. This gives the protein CAGGLAGILNEQFF.

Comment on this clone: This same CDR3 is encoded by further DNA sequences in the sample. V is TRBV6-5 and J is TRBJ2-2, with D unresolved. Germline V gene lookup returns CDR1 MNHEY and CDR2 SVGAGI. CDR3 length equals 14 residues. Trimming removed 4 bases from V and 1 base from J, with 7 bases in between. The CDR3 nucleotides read TGTGCCAGCAGTTCTGGACGGAACACCGGGGAGCTGTTTTTT. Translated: CASSSGRNTGELFF.

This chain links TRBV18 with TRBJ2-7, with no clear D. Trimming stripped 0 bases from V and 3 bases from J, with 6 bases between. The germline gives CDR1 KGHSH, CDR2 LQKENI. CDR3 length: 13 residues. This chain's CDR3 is CASSPPNSYEQYF. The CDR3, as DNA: TGTGCCAGCTCACCACCGAATAGCTACGAGCAGTACTTC.

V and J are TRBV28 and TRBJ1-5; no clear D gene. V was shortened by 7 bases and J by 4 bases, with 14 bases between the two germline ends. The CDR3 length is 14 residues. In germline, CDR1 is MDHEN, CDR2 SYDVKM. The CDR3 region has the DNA TGTGCCAGCACCCCTAGAGGGTGGAATCAGCCCCAGCATTTT. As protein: CASTPRGWNQPQHF.

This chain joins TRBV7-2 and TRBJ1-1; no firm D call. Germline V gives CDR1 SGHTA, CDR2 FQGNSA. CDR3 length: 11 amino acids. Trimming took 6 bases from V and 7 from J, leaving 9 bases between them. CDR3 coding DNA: TGTGCCAGCAGTGTGGGTCTTGAAGCTTTCTTT. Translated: CASSVGLEAFF.